This T cell receptor (beta chain) is from a study of spatial heterogeneity in lung cancer. Study as a whole: Averaged across combinations, each unique TCR and UMI pairing appeared more than ten times in raw reads, which were uncorrected.

In this sample, this clonotype turned up a few times. The CDR3 extends over 16 amino acids. The junction had 6 bases not matched to a gene; V was cut back by 4 bases and J by 7 bases. The germline V gene encodes CDR1 LGHDT and CDR2 YNNKEL (reference sequence). MiXCR, run by TCRdb on the 5' RACE reads, gives a single entry per CDR3 protein. This sample carries approximately 11,000 distinct CDR3 sequences, approximately 24% of them seen once, and the ten largest clones take 30% to 40%. The sample's time point: sample taken at primary tumor resection. The sequenced material consisted of unsorted whole RNA from tumor, nontumor lung or frozen PBMC.

This material consisted of PBMCs, taken at surgery. The chain employs TRBV3-1 and TRBJ2-4; 14 nucleotides agree with TRBD2. The clonotype comes from a female donor with early-stage non-small cell lung cancer. CDR3 DNA: TGTGCCAGCAGCCCGGGGACTAGCGGGAGTACGAACATTCAGTACTTC. Its protein is CASSPGTSGSTNIQYF.